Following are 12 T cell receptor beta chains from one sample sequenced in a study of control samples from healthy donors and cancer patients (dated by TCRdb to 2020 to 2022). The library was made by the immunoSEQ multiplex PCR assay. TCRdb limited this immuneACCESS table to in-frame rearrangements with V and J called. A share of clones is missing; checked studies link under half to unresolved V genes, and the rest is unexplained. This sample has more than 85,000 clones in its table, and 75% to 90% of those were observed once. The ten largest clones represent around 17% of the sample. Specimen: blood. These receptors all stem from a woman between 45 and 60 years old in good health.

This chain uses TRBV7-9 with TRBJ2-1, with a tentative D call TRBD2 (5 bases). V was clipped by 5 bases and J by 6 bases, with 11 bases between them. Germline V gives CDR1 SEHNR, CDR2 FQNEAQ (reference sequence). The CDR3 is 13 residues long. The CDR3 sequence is CASSAFTSNEQFF. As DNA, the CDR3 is TGTGCCAGCAGCGCCTTTACTAGCAATGAGCAGTTCTTC.

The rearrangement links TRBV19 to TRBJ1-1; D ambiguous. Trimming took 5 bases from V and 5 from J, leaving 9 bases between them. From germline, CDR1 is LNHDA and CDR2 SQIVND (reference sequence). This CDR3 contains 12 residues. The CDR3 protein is CASSFQATEAFF. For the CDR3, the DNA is TGTGCCAGTAGTTTTCAGGCTACTGAAGCTTTCTTT.

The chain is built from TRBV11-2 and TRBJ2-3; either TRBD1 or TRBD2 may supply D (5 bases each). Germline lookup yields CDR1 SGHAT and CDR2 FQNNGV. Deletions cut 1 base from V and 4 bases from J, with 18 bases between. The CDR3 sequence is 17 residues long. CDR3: CASSLAGTSRGADTQYF. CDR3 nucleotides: TGTGCCAGCAGCTTAGCCGGGACCTCCCGGGGCGCAGATACGCAGTATTTT.

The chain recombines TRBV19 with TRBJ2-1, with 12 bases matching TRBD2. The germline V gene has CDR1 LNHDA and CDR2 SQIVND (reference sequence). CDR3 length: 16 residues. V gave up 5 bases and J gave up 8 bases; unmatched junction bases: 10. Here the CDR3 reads CASSGGLAGPGHEQFF. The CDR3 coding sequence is TGTGCCAGTAGTGGGGGACTAGCGGGTCCCGGGCATGAGCAGTTCTTC.

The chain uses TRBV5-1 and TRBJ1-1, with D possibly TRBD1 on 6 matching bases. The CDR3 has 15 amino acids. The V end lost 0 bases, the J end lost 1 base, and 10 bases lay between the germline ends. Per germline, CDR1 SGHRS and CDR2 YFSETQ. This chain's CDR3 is CASSLGTGPNTEAFF. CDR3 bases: TGCGCCAGCAGCTTGGGTACAGGGCCGAACACTGAAGCTTTCTTT.

In DNA, the CDR3 is TGCAGCGTTGAAGATCTACAGGGGGAAAACACCGGGGAGCTGTTTTTT. Protein: CSVEDLQGENTGELFF. The chain links TRBV29-1 to TRBJ2-2; 8 bases map to TRBD1. The V and J ends lost 0 bases and 2 bases, in that order; junction bases with no gene match: 5. This CDR3 has 16 amino acids. Per germline, CDR1 SQVTM and CDR2 ANQGSEA.

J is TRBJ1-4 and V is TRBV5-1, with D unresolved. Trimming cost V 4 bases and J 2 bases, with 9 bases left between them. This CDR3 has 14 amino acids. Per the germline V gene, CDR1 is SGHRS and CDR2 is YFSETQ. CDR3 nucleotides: TGCGCCAGCAGCCAGCAATCGACTAATGAAAAACTGTTTTTT. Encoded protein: CASSQQSTNEKLFF.

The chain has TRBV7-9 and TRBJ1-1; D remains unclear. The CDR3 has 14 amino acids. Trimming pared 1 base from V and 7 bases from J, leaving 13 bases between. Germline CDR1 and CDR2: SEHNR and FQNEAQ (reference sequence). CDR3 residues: CASSLDDYKLEAFF. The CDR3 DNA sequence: TGTGCCAGCAGCTTAGATGACTACAAACTTGAAGCTTTCTTT.

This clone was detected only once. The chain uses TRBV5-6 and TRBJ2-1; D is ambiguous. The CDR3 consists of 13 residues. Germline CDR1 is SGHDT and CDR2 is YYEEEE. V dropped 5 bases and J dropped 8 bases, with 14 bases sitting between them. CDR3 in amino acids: CASRGGLADEQFF. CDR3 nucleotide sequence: TGTGCCAGCAGGGGTGGGCTGGCGGATGAGCAGTTCTTC. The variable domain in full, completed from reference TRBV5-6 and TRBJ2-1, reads DAGVTQSPTHLIKTRGQQVTLRCSPKSGHDTVSWYQQALGQGPQFIFQYYEEEERQRGNFPDRFSGHQFPNYSSELNVNALLLGDSALYLCASRGGLADEQFFGPGTRLTVL.

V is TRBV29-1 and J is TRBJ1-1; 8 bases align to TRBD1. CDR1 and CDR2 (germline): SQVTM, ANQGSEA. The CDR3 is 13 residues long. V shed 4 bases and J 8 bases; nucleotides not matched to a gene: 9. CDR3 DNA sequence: TGCAGCGTTGGGCGGACAGGGATTCTAGAAGCTTTCTTT. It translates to CSVGRTGILEAFF.

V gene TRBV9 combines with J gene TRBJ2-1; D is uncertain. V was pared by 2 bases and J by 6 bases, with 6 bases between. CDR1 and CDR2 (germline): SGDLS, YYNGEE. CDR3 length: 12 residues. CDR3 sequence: CASSVGLNEQFF. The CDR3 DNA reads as TGTGCCAGCAGCGTGGGTCTCAATGAGCAGTTCTTC. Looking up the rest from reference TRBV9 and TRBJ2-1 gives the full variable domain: DSGVTQTPKHLITATGQRVTLRCSPRSGDLSVYWYQQSLDQGLQFLIQYYNGEERAKGNILERFSAQQFPDLHSELNLSSLELGDSALYFCASSVGLNEQFFGPGTRLTVL.

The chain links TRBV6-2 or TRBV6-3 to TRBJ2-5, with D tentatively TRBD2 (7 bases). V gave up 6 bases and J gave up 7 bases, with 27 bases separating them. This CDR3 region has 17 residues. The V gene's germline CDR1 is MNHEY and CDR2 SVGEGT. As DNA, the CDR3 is TGTGCCAGCAGCCGTGACTTGCCGGGGGGCCCTTTGGGGACCCAGTACTTC. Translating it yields CASSRDLPGGPLGTQYF.